A selection of T cell receptor beta chains follows, all from one sample in a study of T cell changes during pregnancy in multiple sclerosis. Here immunoSEQ multiplex PCR was the method, and the copy in TCRdb shows in-frame clones only, minus some. The sample includes around 50,000 clones, 90% to 95% of them seen just once. Sample: CD8+ T cells from peripheral blood mononuclear cells, taken in the first trimester of pregnancy. These receptors were taken from a female donor with multiple sclerosis, enrolled in a pregnancy study. CDR3s include the opening cysteine and the closing phenylalanine or tryptophan. A D gene is named only where the DNA matches it firmly. Clone size is given for some rows only: seen once, a few or many times, or a class if the clone is expanded.

CDR3 DNA: TGTGCCAGCAGTGAAACGGGGGTCCGGACTAACAATGAGCAGTTCTTC
CDR3 protein: CASSETGVRTNNEQFF
J gene: TRBJ2-1
V gene: TRBV6-1
D gene: NA
clone size: NA

CDR3 DNA: TGTGCCACCAACGATATGCCGGGACAGGGAAGCTATGGCTACACCTTC
CDR3 protein: CATNDMPGQGSYGYTF
J gene: TRBJ1-2
V gene: TRBV28
D gene: TRBD1
clone size: NA

CDR3 DNA: TGTGCCAGCAGCGATAGCGGGGGATCCTACAATGAGCAGTTCTTC
CDR3 protein: CASSDSGGSYNEQFF
J gene: TRBJ2-1
V gene: TRBV2
D gene: TRBD2
clone size: NA

CDR3 DNA: TGTGCCAGCAGCCCCGGGACAGGGAATCAGCCCCAGCATTTT
CDR3 protein: CASSPGTGNQPQHF
J gene: TRBJ1-5
V gene: TRBV7-8
D gene: TRBD1
clone size: NA

CDR3 DNA: TGTGCCAGCAGCCCAAGCAATTCACCCCTCCACTTT
CDR3 protein: CASSPSNSPLHF
J gene: TRBJ1-6
V gene: TRBV9
D gene: NA
clone size: NA

CDR3 DNA: TGTGCCAGCAGCCCCTCGGGGAACACCGGGGAGCTGTTTTTT
CDR3 protein: CASSPSGNTGELFF
J gene: TRBJ2-2
V gene: TRBV9
D gene: NA
clone size: NA

CDR3 DNA: TGTGCCAGCAGCGCGACCGGGACATCTAATGAAAAACTGTTTTTT
CDR3 protein: CASSATGTSNEKLFF
J gene: TRBJ1-4
V gene: TRBV9
D gene: NA
clone size: NA

CDR3 DNA: TGTGCCAGCAGCTTAAGCCCCTCAGGATTTTACGAGCAGTACTTC
CDR3 protein: CASSLSPSGFYEQYF
J gene: TRBJ2-7
V gene: TRBV7-3
D gene: NA
clone size: NA

CDR3 DNA: TGTGCCAGCAAGGTACAACAGGGGGTCGGGGGCGAGCAGTACTTC
CDR3 protein: CASKVQQGVGGEQYF
J gene: TRBJ2-7
V gene: TRBV7-8
D gene: TRBD1
clone size: NA

CDR3 DNA: TGCGCCAGCAGCCAAGGAGGGAACCTTGGGACTGAAGCTTTCTTT
CDR3 protein: CASSQGGNLGTEAFF
J gene: TRBJ1-1
V gene: TRBV4-3
D gene: NA
clone size: NA

CDR3 DNA: TGTGCCACCACTAAACACACAGGGGTTGGGGGAGATACGCAGTATTTT
CDR3 protein: CATTKHTGVGGDTQYF
J gene: TRBJ2-3
V gene: TRBV15
D gene: TRBD1
clone size: NA

CDR3 DNA: TGTGCCAGCAGCCAAGAACCCCCAGCGGAGTCCTACAATGAGCAGTTCTTC
CDR3 protein: CASSQEPPAESYNEQFF
J gene: TRBJ2-1
V gene: TRBV14
D gene: NA
clone size: NA

CDR3 DNA: TGTGCCAGCAGCTTAGCGTGGCAATTATCGGATACGCAGTATTTT
CDR3 protein: CASSLAWQLSDTQYF
J gene: TRBJ2-3
V gene: TRBV7-6
D gene: NA
clone size: NA

CDR3 DNA: TGTGCCAGTAGTATTTGGGGAGTAAAATACAATGAGCAGTTCTTC
CDR3 protein: CASSIWGVKYNEQFF
J gene: TRBJ2-1
V gene: TRBV19
D gene: NA
clone size: NA

CDR3 DNA: TGTGCCAGCAGCCAGGGGGCGGGCCTCGCTAACTATGGCTACACCTTC
CDR3 protein: CASSQGAGLANYGYTF
J gene: TRBJ1-2
V gene: TRBV7-9
D gene: TRBD1
clone size: NA

CDR3 DNA: TGTGCCAGCAGCGTAGGGAGTAGGAATGAGCAGTTCTTC
CDR3 protein: CASSVGSRNEQFF
J gene: TRBJ2-1
V gene: TRBV9
D gene: NA
clone size: NA

CDR3 DNA: TGCGCCAGCGACCCGGGACAGGGGATCTCTGGGGCCAACGTCCTGACTTTC
CDR3 protein: CASDPGQGISGANVLTF
J gene: TRBJ2-6
V gene: TRBV4-1
D gene: TRBD1
clone size: NA

CDR3 DNA: TGCAGCGTTGCCGTCAACACTGAAGCTTTCTTT
CDR3 protein: CSVAVNTEAFF
J gene: TRBJ1-1
V gene: TRBV29-1
D gene: NA
clone size: NA

CDR3 DNA: TGTGCCAGCAGTGAAGGGAAGGGGACTTTAGGAGATACGCAGTATTTT
CDR3 protein: CASSEGKGTLGDTQYF
J gene: TRBJ2-3
V gene: TRBV2
D gene: NA
clone size: NA

CDR3 DNA: TGTGCCAGCAGTCTCTCAGGGGGCAATGAGCAGTTCTTC
CDR3 protein: CASSLSGGNEQFF
J gene: TRBJ2-1
V gene: TRBV28
D gene: TRBD1
clone size: NA

CDR3 DNA: TGTGCCAGCAGCCAACGGCTAGCGGCTTACAATGAGCAGTTCTTC
CDR3 protein: CASSQRLAAYNEQFF
J gene: TRBJ2-1
V gene: TRBV4-2
D gene: TRBD2
clone size: NA

CDR3 DNA: TGTGCCAGCACCTCTAGCGGAAACCTTGCACGCACAGATACGCAGTATTTT
CDR3 protein: CASTSSGNLARTDTQYF
J gene: TRBJ2-3
V gene: TRBV9
D gene: TRBD2
clone size: NA

CDR3 DNA: TGCGCCAGCAGTCTGACAGGGCCGAACACTGAAGCTTTCTTT
CDR3 protein: CASSLTGPNTEAFF
J gene: TRBJ1-1
V gene: TRBV5-1
D gene: TRBD1
clone size: NA

CDR3 DNA: TGCAGTGCTAGAGATAACGAGCAGTACTTC
CDR3 protein: CSARDNEQYF
J gene: TRBJ2-7
V gene: TRBV20-1
D gene: NA
clone size: once

CDR3 DNA: TGTGCCAGCAGCCCAGACCCGACTGTTTTCTTT
CDR3 protein: CASSPDPTVFF
J gene: TRBJ1-1
V gene: TRBV2
D gene: NA
clone size: NA

CDR3 DNA: TGCGCCAGCAGCTTGTTGACAGGGTCCTACGAGCAGTACTTC
CDR3 protein: CASSLLTGSYEQYF
J gene: TRBJ2-7
V gene: TRBV5-1
D gene: TRBD1
clone size: NA

CDR3 DNA: TGTGCCACCTTAGCGGGAGGGCCCTCTAGCAATGAGCAGTTCTTC
CDR3 protein: CATLAGGPSSNEQFF
J gene: TRBJ2-1
V gene: TRBV2
D gene: TRBD2
clone size: NA

CDR3 DNA: TGTGCCACCAGCAGAGTTGATAGCGGGAGCGGGGAGACCCAGTACTTC
CDR3 protein: CATSRVDSGSGETQYF
J gene: TRBJ2-5
V gene: TRBV15
D gene: TRBD2
clone size: NA

CDR3 DNA: TGTGCCAGCAGCCGGACTAGCGGGAGAGGTGAGCAGTTCTTC
CDR3 protein: CASSRTSGRGEQFF
J gene: TRBJ2-1
V gene: TRBV7-9
D gene: TRBD2
clone size: NA

CDR3 DNA: TGTGCCAGCAGTCCGCTGAGCGGGGGGGATACGCAGTATTTT
CDR3 protein: CASSPLSGGDTQYF
J gene: TRBJ2-3
V gene: TRBV27
D gene: TRBD2
clone size: NA

CDR3 DNA: TGTGCCAGCAGTCCACAGGGGGTGAATGAAAAACTGTTTTTT
CDR3 protein: CASSPQGVNEKLFF
J gene: TRBJ1-4
V gene: TRBV27
D gene: TRBD1
clone size: NA

CDR3 DNA: TGTGCCTCCTGTACCGGAGGCACAGATACGCAGTATTTT
CDR3 protein: CASCTGGTDTQYF
J gene: TRBJ2-3
V gene: TRBV9
D gene: NA
clone size: NA

CDR3 DNA: TGTGCCAGCAGTTACAGGGGGCTGAAGACTAATGAAAAACTGTTTTTT
CDR3 protein: CASSYRGLKTNEKLFF
J gene: TRBJ1-4
V gene: TRBV6-5
D gene: TRBD1
clone size: NA

CDR3 DNA: TGTGCCAGCAGTGGGGGACAGTATAGCAATCAGCCCCAGCATTTT
CDR3 protein: CASSGGQYSNQPQHF
J gene: TRBJ1-5
V gene: TRBV2
D gene: TRBD1
clone size: NA

CDR3 DNA: TGTGCCAGCAGCGCCCCTGGAGGTAGTTCCTACAATGAGCAGTTCTTC
CDR3 protein: CASSAPGGSSYNEQFF
J gene: TRBJ2-1
V gene: TRBV9
D gene: NA
clone size: once

CDR3 DNA: TGTGCCAGCAGCCGCCCCGGGACTCTGAATGAGCAGTTCTTC
CDR3 protein: CASSRPGTLNEQFF
J gene: TRBJ2-1
V gene: TRBV14
D gene: NA
clone size: NA

CDR3 DNA: TGTGCCAGCAGCTCGGGGGGGGGTCCAAATCAGCCCCAGCATTTT
CDR3 protein: CASSSGGGPNQPQHF
J gene: TRBJ1-5
V gene: TRBV6-5
D gene: NA
clone size: NA

CDR3 DNA: TGTGCCAGCAGTGAATGGGGACTAGGGAGAGCGGGGGGCGAGCAGTACTTC
CDR3 protein: CASSEWGLGRAGGEQYF
J gene: TRBJ2-7
V gene: TRBV6-1
D gene: TRBD2
clone size: NA

CDR3 DNA: TGTGCCAGCAGTCGAGGAGGGTTTAACTATGGCTACACCTTC
CDR3 protein: CASSRGGFNYGYTF
J gene: TRBJ1-2
V gene: TRBV9
D gene: NA
clone size: NA

CDR3 DNA: TGTGCCAGCAGCTTACCCCCCGGACAGGTTACGACCGGGGAGCTGTTTTTT
CDR3 protein: CASSLPPGQVTTGELFF
J gene: TRBJ2-2
V gene: TRBV7-9
D gene: TRBD1
clone size: NA